This TCR beta chain was observed in a study of cytomegalovirus exposure and HLA in healthy donors. General study results and limits: Based on reports, TCR beta sequences accurately predicted HLA-A and HLA-B alleles for most subjects. In vitro work confirmed that a few CMV-associated chains recognize CMV antigens.

Germline lookup yields CDR1 KGHSH and CDR2 LQKENI. J lost 5 bases, V lost 2 bases, and 8 bases had no gene match. The CDR3 spans 16 residues. For this clone: Antigen specificity is unknown.

The PCR was carried out with 60 Vbeta primers and 13 Jbeta primers. Clones were sequenced by immunoSEQ multiplex PCR, and TCRdb holds only the in-frame ones, with some missing. The data contain approximately 83,000 clones, around 84% of them seen just once; the ten biggest clones take up roughly 2%. This TCR was sampled from a man in his late teens or twenties in good health and CMV-seronegative. The V gene is TRBV18, the J gene TRBJ1-5; 8 bases align to TRBD1. The sample was PBMCs. The chain's CDR3 is CASSPKGQVGDQPQHF. The CDR3, as DNA: TGTGCCAGCTCACCAAAGGGACAGGTAGGGGATCAGCCCCAGCATTTT.